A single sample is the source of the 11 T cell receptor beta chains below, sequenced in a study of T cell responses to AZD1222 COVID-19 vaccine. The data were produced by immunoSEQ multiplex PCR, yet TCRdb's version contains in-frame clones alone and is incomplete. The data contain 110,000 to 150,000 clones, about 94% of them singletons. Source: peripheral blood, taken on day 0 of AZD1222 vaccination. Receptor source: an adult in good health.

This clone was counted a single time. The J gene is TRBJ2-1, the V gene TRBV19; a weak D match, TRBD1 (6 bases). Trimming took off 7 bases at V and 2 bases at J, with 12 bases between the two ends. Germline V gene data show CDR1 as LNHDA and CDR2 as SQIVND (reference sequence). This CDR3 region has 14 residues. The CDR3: CASTPDSPYNEQFF. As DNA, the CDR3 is TGTGCCAGTACCCCGGACAGCCCCTACAATGAGCAGTTCTTC.

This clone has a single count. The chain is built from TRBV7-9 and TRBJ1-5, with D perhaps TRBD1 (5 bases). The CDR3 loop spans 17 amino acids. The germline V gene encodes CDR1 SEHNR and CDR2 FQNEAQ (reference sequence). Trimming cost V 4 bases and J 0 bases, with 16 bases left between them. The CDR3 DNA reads TGTGCCAGCAGCTACGTGACAGAAAAGAGTAGCAATCAGCCCCAGCATTTT. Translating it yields CASSYVTEKSSNQPQHF.

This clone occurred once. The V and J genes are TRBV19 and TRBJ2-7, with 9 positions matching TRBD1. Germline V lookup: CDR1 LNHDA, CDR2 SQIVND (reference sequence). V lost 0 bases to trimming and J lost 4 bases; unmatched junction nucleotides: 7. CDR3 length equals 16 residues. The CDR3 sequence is CASSIDRGTGLYEQYF. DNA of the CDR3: TGTGCCAGTAGTATAGATCGCGGGACAGGGTTGTACGAGCAGTACTTC.

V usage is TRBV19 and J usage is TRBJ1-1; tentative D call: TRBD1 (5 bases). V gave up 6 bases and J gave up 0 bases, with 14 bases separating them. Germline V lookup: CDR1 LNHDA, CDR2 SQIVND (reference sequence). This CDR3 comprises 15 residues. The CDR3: CASSLEGIMNTEAFF. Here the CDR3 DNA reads TGTGCCAGTAGCTTAGAGGGGATCATGAACACTGAAGCTTTCTTT.

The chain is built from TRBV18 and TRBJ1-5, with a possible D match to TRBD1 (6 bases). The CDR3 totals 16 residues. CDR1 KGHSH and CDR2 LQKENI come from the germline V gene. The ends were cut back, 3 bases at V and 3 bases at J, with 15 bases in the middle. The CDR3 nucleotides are TGTGCCAGCTCACCCGGGCTTGGGGGGGCCAATCAGCCCCAGCATTTT. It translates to CASSPGLGGANQPQHF.

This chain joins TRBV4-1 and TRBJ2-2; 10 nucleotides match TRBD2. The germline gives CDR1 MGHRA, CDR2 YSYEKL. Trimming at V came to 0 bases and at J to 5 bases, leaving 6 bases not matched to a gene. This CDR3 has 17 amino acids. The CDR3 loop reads CASSQDRGTSVTGELFF. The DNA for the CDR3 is TGCGCCAGCAGCCAAGATAGGGGGACTAGCGTGACCGGGGAGCTGTTTTTT.

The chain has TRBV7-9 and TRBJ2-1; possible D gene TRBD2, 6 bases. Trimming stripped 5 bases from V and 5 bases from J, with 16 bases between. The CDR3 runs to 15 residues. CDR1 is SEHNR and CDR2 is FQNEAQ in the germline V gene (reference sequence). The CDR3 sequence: CASSRGIGAHNEQFF. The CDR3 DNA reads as TGTGCCAGCAGCCGGGGGATAGGGGCCCACAATGAGCAGTTCTTC. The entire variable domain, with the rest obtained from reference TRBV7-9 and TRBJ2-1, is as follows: DTGVSQNPRHKITKRGQNVTFRCDPISEHNRLYWYRQTLGQGPEFLTYFQNEAQLEKSRLLSDRFSAERPKGSFSTLEIQRTEQGDSAMYLCASSRGIGAHNEQFFGPGTRLTVL.

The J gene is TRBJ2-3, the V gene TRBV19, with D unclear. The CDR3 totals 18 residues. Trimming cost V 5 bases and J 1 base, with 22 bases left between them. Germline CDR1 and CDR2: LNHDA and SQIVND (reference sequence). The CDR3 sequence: CASSPLRVGGGGTDTQYF. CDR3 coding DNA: TGTGCCAGTAGTCCTTTAAGGGTGGGCGGCGGCGGCACAGATACGCAGTATTTT. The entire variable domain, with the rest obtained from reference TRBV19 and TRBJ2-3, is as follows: DGGITQSPKYLFRKEGQNVTLSCEQNLNHDAMYWYRQDPGQGLRLIYYSQIVNDFQKGDIAEGYSVSREKKESFPLTVTSAQKNPTAFYLCASSPLRVGGGGTDTQYFGPGTRLTVL.

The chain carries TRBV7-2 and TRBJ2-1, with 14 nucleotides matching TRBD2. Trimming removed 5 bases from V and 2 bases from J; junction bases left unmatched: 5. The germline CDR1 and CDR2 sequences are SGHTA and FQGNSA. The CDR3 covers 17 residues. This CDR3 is CASSRGLAGVTYNEQFF. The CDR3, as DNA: TGTGCCAGCAGCCGGGGACTAGCGGGAGTCACCTACAATGAGCAGTTCTTC.

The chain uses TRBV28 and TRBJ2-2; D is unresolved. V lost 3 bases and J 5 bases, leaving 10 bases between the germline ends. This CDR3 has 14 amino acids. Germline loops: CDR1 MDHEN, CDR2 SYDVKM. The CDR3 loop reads CASSLTGSTGELFF. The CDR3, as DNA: TGTGCCAGCAGTTTGACTGGGTCGACCGGGGAGCTGTTTTTT.

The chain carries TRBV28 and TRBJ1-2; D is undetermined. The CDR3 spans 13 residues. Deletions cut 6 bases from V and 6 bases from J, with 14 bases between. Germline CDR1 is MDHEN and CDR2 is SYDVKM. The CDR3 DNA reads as TGTGCCAGCAGACTCGGGCGGGTGGATGGCTACACCTTC. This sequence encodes CASRLGRVDGYTF.